These 3 T cell receptor beta chains were sequenced from one sample in a study of cytomegalovirus exposure and HLA in healthy donors. The PCR was carried out with 60 Vbeta primers and 13 Jbeta primers. Produced via immunoSEQ multiplex PCR; TCRdb's table is partial and in-frame only. The specimen's table records fewer than 85,000 clones. The sequencing sample was made of PBMCs. The receptors shown here come from a woman in her forties in good health and CMV-seropositive.

The chain carries TRBV4-3 and TRBJ2-2, with TRBD1 identical over 9 bases. Trimming cost V 0 bases and J 6 bases; bases outside gene matches: 5. Germline CDR1 and CDR2: LGHNA and YSLEER. The CDR3 covers 16 residues. As DNA, the CDR3 is TGCGCCAGCAGCCAAGAGTGGACAGGGGTTGCCGGGGAGCTGTTTTTT. It translates to CASSQEWTGVAGELFF.

The chain is built from TRBV5-6 and TRBJ2-1; the D gene is possibly TRBD2 (6 bases). V was trimmed by 4 bases and J by 4 bases, leaving 18 bases between them. CDR3 length: 16 residues. The germline V gene has CDR1 SGHDT and CDR2 YYEEEE. Here the CDR3 DNA reads TGTGCCAGCAGCGTGTTGGGGACGGGACTGTACAATGAGCAGTTCTTC. Its translation is CASSVLGTGLYNEQFF.

The V and J genes are TRBV19 and TRBJ2-3, with 10 bases that match TRBD2. Germline V gene sequence: CDR1 LNHDA, CDR2 SQIVND (reference sequence). Losses at the gene ends were 7 bases for V and 1 base for J; bases not matched to a gene: 5. The CDR3 extends over 15 amino acids. CDR3 nucleotide sequence: TGTGCCAGTACCCTCACTAGCGGGGGCACAGATACGCAGTATTTT. Translated, it gives CASTLTSGGTDTQYF.